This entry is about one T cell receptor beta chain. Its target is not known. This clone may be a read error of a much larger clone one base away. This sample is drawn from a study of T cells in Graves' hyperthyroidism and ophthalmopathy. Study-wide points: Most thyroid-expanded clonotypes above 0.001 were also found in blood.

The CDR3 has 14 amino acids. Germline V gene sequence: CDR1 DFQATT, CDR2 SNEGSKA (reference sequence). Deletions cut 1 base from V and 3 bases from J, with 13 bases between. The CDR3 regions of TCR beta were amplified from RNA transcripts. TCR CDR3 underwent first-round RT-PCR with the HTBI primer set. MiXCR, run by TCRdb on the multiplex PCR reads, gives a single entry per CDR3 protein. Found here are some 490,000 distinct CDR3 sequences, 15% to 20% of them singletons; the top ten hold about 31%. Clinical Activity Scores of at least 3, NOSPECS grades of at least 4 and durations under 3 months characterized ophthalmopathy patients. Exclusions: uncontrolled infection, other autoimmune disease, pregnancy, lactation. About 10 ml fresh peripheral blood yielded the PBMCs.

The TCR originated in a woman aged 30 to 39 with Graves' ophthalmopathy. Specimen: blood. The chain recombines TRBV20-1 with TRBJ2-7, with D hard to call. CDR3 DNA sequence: TGCAGTGCTAGAGGGCTCAGGTCCAGCTACGAGCAGTACTTC. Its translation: CSARGLRSSYEQYF.